Below, 20 T cell receptor beta chains from the same sample are listed, as sequenced in a study of spatial heterogeneity in lung cancer. Findings of the study overall: Tumoral mutation counts were tracked by counts of expanded intratumoral alpha and beta TCRs.

TCRdb itself ran the 5' RACE reads through MiXCR, one entry per CDR3 protein. The profile covers 20,000 to 25,000 distinct CDR3 sequences, with about a sixth appearing a single time and about 30% taken by the ten largest. Time point of the sample: sample taken at primary tumor resection. These receptors have no known antigen. The specimen was lung tumor tissue, collected at surgery. All receptors derive from a female donor with early-stage non-small cell lung cancer.

This clonotype was seen more than once but under ten times. The V gene is TRBV28, the J gene TRBJ2-7; 10 nucleotides align to TRBD1. This CDR3 comprises 14 residues. V gave up 7 bases and J gave up 3 bases; unmatched junction bases: 6. Germline values: CDR1 MDHEN, CDR2 SYDVKM. In DNA, the CDR3 is TGTGCCAGCAACACGGGACAGGGGCGCTACGAGCAGTACTTC. Translation: CASNTGQGRYEQYF.

V usage is TRBV4-1 and J usage is TRBJ2-1; D might be TRBD2 (7 bases). V was shortened by 9 bases and J by 14 bases, with 17 bases between the two germline ends. The CDR3 sequence is 11 residues long. Germline CDR1 is MGHRA and CDR2 is YSYEKL. DNA of the CDR3: TGCGCCAGGGGGGGGCGGGGATGGGAGTTCTTC. Encoded protein: CARGGRGWEFF.

This clonotype has ten or more counts. The J gene is TRBJ2-7, the V gene TRBV7-9; either TRBD1 or TRBD2 may supply D (5 bases each). Germline V CDR1 and CDR2: SEHNR, FQNEAQ (reference sequence). The ends were cut back, 6 bases at V and 9 bases at J, with 18 bases in the middle. The CDR3 runs to 13 residues. In DNA form, the CDR3 reads TGTGCCAGCAGGTCCGGGACGAGCCTCCGGCAGTACTTC. It is translated as CASRSGTSLRQYF. The variable domain in full, completed from reference TRBV7-9 and TRBJ2-7, reads DTGVSQNPRHKITKRGQNVTFRCDPISEHNRLYWYRQTLGQGPEFLTYFQNEAQLEKSRLLSDRFSAERPKGSFSTLEIQRTEQGDSAMYLCASRSGTSLRQYFGPGTRLTVT.

V gene TRBV29-1 combines with J gene TRBJ2-1; 8 bases line up with TRBD2. This CDR3 comprises 16 residues. Germline CDR1 and CDR2: SQVTM and ANQGSEA. V lost 3 bases, J lost 3 bases, and 10 bases stayed unmatched. This CDR3 is CSVEPFWREDYNEQFF. In nucleotides, the CDR3 is TGCAGCGTTGAGCCCTTTTGGCGGGAGGACTACAATGAGCAGTTCTTC.

This clonotype was seen a few times. The V gene is TRBV3-1, the J gene TRBJ2-7, with 8 bases aligning to TRBD2. The CDR3 runs to 15 residues. With 5 bases clipped from V and 1 base from J, the junction kept 7 bases outside the gene matches. Germline V CDR1 and CDR2: LGHDT, YNNKEL (reference sequence). The CDR3 DNA is TGTGCCAGCAGCTCTCTAGCGGGTCCTTCCTACGAGCAGTACTTC. Residues: CASSSLAGPSYEQYF.

This clonotype is labeled as medium-sized. The chain uses TRBV4-3 and TRBJ1-5; D is unclear. This CDR3 is 16 amino acids long. Trimming shortened V by 1 base and J by 3 bases, and 13 bases separated the two germline ends. In germline, CDR1 is LGHNA, CDR2 YSLEER. This CDR3 reads CASSQAAGGSNQPQHF. The CDR3 nucleotides read TGCGCCAGCAGCCAAGCCGCGGGAGGGTCCAATCAGCCCCAGCATTTT.

This clonotype appeared many times. The chain carries TRBV20-1 and TRBJ2-7; D is possibly TRBD1 (6 bases). CDR1 and CDR2 from the germline V gene are DFQATT and SNEGSKA (reference sequence). The CDR3 loop spans 13 amino acids. The V end was cut by 4 bases, the J end by 5 bases, with 15 bases between. The CDR3: CSAMPGDIHEQYF. CDR3 DNA: TGCAGTGCTATGCCAGGGGACATCCACGAGCAGTACTTC.

This clonotype occurred a few times. J is TRBJ2-2 and V is TRBV4-1; maybe TRBD2 (5 bases). CDR3 length equals 16 residues. CDR1 and CDR2 from the germline V gene are MGHRA and YSYEKL. V was pared by 6 bases and J by 5 bases, with 19 bases between. The CDR3 sequence: CASSRSERTDTGELFF. The CDR3 DNA follows: TGCGCCAGCAGTCGATCAGAGCGGACCGATACCGGGGAGCTGTTTTTT.

The gene calls are TRBV20-1 and TRBJ2-1; TRBD1 matches 7 bases. The CDR3 has 14 amino acids. V shed 6 bases and J 9 bases; nucleotides not matched to a gene: 14. The germline V gene has CDR1 DFQATT and CDR2 SNEGSKA (reference sequence). In DNA form, the CDR3 reads TGCAGTGCCCCTCGGACAGGAGAAAGGGGTGAGCAGTTCTTC. As protein: CSAPRTGERGEQFF.

V and J are TRBV28 and TRBJ2-1; no firm D call. The V gene lost 6 bases and the J gene lost 8 bases, with 20 bases spanning the gap. This CDR3 is 15 amino acids long. CDR1 MDHEN and CDR2 SYDVKM come from the germline V gene. Written as DNA, the CDR3 is TGTGCCAGCAGCCCAATAGACGGGCTTCGATATGAGCAGTTCTTC. This encodes CASSPIDGLRYEQFF.

The chain recombines TRBV14 with TRBJ2-3, with 7 positions matching TRBD2. V shed 0 bases and J 4 bases; nucleotides not matched to a gene: 7. Per the germline V gene, CDR1 is SGHDN and CDR2 is FVKESK. The CDR3 spans 16 residues. This chain's CDR3 is CASSQEYGAGADTQYF. The CDR3 nucleotides read TGTGCCAGCAGCCAAGAGTACGGTGCGGGAGCAGATACGCAGTATTTT.

The chain recombines TRBV2 with TRBJ2-7; D possibly uses TRBD1 or TRBD2 (6 bases each). The germline CDR1 and CDR2 sequences are SNHLY and FYNNEI. The CDR3 contains 14 residues. V dropped 6 bases and J dropped 2 bases, with 14 bases sitting between them. CDR3: CASSGGRGAYEQYF. CDR3 nucleotide sequence: TGTGCCAGCAGCGGAGGAAGGGGGGCCTACGAGCAGTACTTC.

V and J are TRBV20-1 and TRBJ2-7; D call uncertain. The CDR3 loop spans 15 amino acids. Deletions cut 6 bases from V and 3 bases from J, with 21 bases between. The germline V gene encodes CDR1 DFQATT and CDR2 SNEGSKA (reference sequence). DNA of the CDR3: TGCAGTGCCGCCGTGACCGCTAACTCTAACTACGAGCAGTACTTC. Amino acid sequence: CSAAVTANSNYEQYF.

This clonotype was recorded at least ten times. The rearrangement joins TRBV5-4 to TRBJ2-5; TRBD2 matches at 12 bases. Germline V gives CDR1 SGHNT, CDR2 YYREEE (reference sequence). The CDR3 contains 16 residues. The V gene end was trimmed by 4 bases and the J gene end by 1 base; junction bases not matched to a gene: 5. This chain's CDR3 is CASSPTSGRTQETQYF. Written as DNA, the CDR3 is TGTGCCAGCAGCCCTACTAGCGGGAGGACCCAAGAGACCCAGTACTTC.

This clonotype was seen repeatedly, ten times or more. The CDR3 loop reads CASRLKGTRETQYF. The CDR3 coding sequence is TGTGCCAGCAGGCTGAAGGGGACAAGAGAGACCCAGTACTTC. V gene TRBV2 combines with J gene TRBJ2-5; maybe TRBD1 (6 bases). The CDR3 is 14 amino acids. The germline gives CDR1 SNHLY, CDR2 FYNNEI. V was clipped by 6 bases and J by 4 bases, with 15 bases between them. The whole variable domain, remainder taken from reference TRBV2 and TRBJ2-5, is EPEVTQTPSHQVTQMGQEVILRCVPISNHLYFYWYRQILGQKVEFLVSFYNNEISEKSEIFDDQFSVERPDGSNFTLKIRSTKLEDSAMYFCASRLKGTRETQYFGPGTRLLVL.

This clonotype was recorded at least ten times. V gene TRBV2 combines with J gene TRBJ2-1; D is undetermined. The V gene's germline CDR1 is SNHLY and CDR2 FYNNEI. The CDR3 loop spans 13 amino acids. V was pared by 4 bases and J by 9 bases, with 13 bases between. CDR3 sequence (DNA): TGTGCCAGCAGTGTCCTAGAATTAGGTGAGCAGTTCTTC. Translation: CASSVLELGEQFF. The whole variable domain, filled in from reference TRBV2 and TRBJ2-1, reads EPEVTQTPSHQVTQMGQEVILRCVPISNHLYFYWYRQILGQKVEFLVSFYNNEISEKSEIFDDQFSVERPDGSNFTLKIRSTKLEDSAMYFCASSVLELGEQFFGPGTRLTVL.

V and J are TRBV6-1 and TRBJ2-7, with D possibly TRBD1 on 5 matching bases. This CDR3 is 13 amino acids long. Germline V lookup: CDR1 MNHNS, CDR2 SASEGT. The V gene lost 9 bases and the J gene lost 2 bases, with 14 bases spanning the gap. The CDR3 coding sequence is TGTGCCAGTGGTTCGACAGTCGCCTACGAGCAGTACTTC. It encodes CASGSTVAYEQYF.

To note about this clonotype: One end of the junction fails to match germline, which may point to a read error. The gene calls are TRBV2 and TRBJ2-7; TRBD2 is a possible D gene (5 bases). There are 14 residues in the CDR3. CDR1 and CDR2 from the germline V gene are SNHLY and FYNNEI. The CDR3, as DNA: TGTGCCAGCGGTGAAGAGGCGGGTCCCTACGAGCAGTACTTC. The encoded protein is CASGEEAGPYEQYF.

There are many counts of this clonotype. The chain links TRBV27 to TRBJ1-5; D may be TRBD1 (5 bases). CDR3 length equals 15 residues. Germline V gene sequence: CDR1 MNHEY, CDR2 SMNVEV (reference sequence). V lost 9 bases to trimming and J lost 2 bases, with 17 bases between them. CDR3 protein: CASTPTGGGNQPQHF. DNA of the CDR3: TGTGCCAGTACCCCGACGGGGGGAGGCAATCAGCCCCAGCATTTT.

This clonotype was picked up many times. The J gene is TRBJ2-2, the V gene TRBV27; 9 bases are a match to TRBD2. This CDR3 is 14 amino acids long. Germline CDR1 is MNHEY and CDR2 is SMNVEV (reference sequence). Trimming cost V 7 bases and J 7 bases; bases outside gene matches: 7. CDR3 coding DNA: TGTGCCAGCAAAGTAGCGGGAGAGTTCGGGGAGCTGTTTTTT. It translates to CASKVAGEFGELFF.